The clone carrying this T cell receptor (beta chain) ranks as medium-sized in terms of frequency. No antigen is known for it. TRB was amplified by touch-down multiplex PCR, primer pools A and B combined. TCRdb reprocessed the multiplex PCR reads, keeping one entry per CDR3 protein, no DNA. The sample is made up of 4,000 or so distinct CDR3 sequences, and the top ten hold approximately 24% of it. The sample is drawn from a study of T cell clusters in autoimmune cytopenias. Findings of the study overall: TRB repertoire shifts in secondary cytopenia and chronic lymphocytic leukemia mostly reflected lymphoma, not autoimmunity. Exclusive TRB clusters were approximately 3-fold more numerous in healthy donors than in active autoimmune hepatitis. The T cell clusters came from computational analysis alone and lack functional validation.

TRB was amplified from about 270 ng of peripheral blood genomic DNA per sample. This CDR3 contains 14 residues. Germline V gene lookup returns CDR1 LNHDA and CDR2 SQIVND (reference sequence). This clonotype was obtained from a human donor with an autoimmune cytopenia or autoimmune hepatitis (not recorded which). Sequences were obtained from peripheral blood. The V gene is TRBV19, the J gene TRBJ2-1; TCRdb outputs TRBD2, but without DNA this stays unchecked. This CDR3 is CASKIQREGDEQFF.